Listed below are T cell receptor beta chains from one sample, sequenced in a study of CD8 T cells in ankylosing spondylitis. MiXCR, run by TCRdb on the 5' RACE reads, gives a single entry per CDR3 protein. The sample shows 150,000 to 200,000 distinct CDR3 sequences, around a tenth of them seen only once. The sequenced sample was blood, either unsorted or a sorted T cell fraction (not recorded which). These receptors were obtained from a male donor with ankylosing spondylitis or in good health (not recorded which). Each CDR3 is given with its conserved first and last residue. D genes are given only for firm matches. Size tells how often a clone was seen (once, few, many) or the class of an expanded clone, and some rows leave it out.

j_gene | v_gene | d_gene | len | abundance | CDR3aa | CDR3nt
TRBJ2-1 | TRBV7-2 | TRBD1 | 14 | few | CASSLYLTGDEQFF | TGTGCCAGCAGTTTATACCTGACAGGGGATGAGCAGTTCTTC
TRBJ2-7 | TRBV29-1 | . | 15 | few | CSVEDRGRGRDEQYF | TGCAGCGTTGAAGATCGGGGCAGGGGAAGGGACGAGCAGTACTTC
TRBJ2-3 | TRBV7-2 | . | 17 | . | CASSLGRAVINTDTQYF | TGTGCCAGCAGCTTAGGGCGAGCGGTAATTAACACAGATACGCAGTATTTT
TRBJ2-7 | TRBV27 | . | 14 | few | CASSLTGGVHEQYF | TGTGCCAGCAGTTTAACCGGGGGTGTTCACGAGCAGTACTTC
TRBJ2-2 | TRBV20-1 | TRBD2 | 14 | few | CSATSGGNTGELFF | TGCAGTGCCACTAGCGGGGGGAACACCGGGGAGCTGTTTTTT
TRBJ1-5 | TRBV12-3/TRBV12-4 | . | 15 | many | CASSFTMGGNQPQHF | TGTGCCAGCAGTTTTACGATGGGGGGCAATCAGCCCCAGCATTTT
TRBJ2-2 | TRBV11-2 | TRBD2 | 17 | . | CASAGLAGSTNTGELFF | TGTGCCAGCGCGGGACTAGCGGGGTCTACGAACACCGGGGAGCTGTTTTTT
TRBJ2-7 | TRBV5-1 | TRBD2 | 14 | . | CASSADGLAYEQYF | TGCGCCAGCAGCGCGGACGGACTAGCCTACGAGCAGTACTTC
TRBJ2-7 | TRBV7-6 | TRBD1 | 13 | many | CASSKGAHYEQYF | TGTGCCAGCAGCAAGGGGGCCCACTACGAGCAGTACTTC
TRBJ1-4 | TRBV20-1 | TRBD1 | 12 | many | CSARTGGEKLFF | TGCAGTGCTCGTACAGGGGGTGAAAAACTGTTTTTT
TRBJ2-5 | TRBV6-2/TRBV6-3 | . | 14 | . | CASSQRDRPWTQYF | TGTGCCAGCAGCCAAAGGGATAGGCCATGGACCCAGTACTTC
TRBJ2-1 | TRBV12-3/TRBV12-4 | TRBD2 | 16 | few | CASGRLAGAPMDEQFF | TGTGCCAGCGGCAGACTAGCGGGAGCCCCCATGGATGAGCAGTTCTTC
TRBJ1-1 | TRBV6-1 | . | 15 | many | CASLTGGRRNTEAFF | TGTGCCAGCTTAACGGGGGGGAGGCGGAACACTGAAGCTTTCTTT
TRBJ2-2 | TRBV5-4 | . | 12 | . | CASKSVAGELFF | TGTGCCAGCAAATCGGTGGCCGGGGAGCTGTTTTTT
TRBJ2-1 | TRBV5-5 | TRBD2 | 15 | few | CASSPSSGGYNEQFF | TGTGCCAGCAGCCCCTCTAGCGGGGGATACAATGAGCAGTTCTTC
TRBJ2-5 | TRBV20-1 | TRBD2 | 14 | many | CSACPLSGAPGQYF | TGCAGTGCTTGCCCACTTAGCGGGGCACCCGGCCAGTACTTC
TRBJ2-3 | TRBV11-1 | . | 18 | . | CASSLGLGSGTCTDTQYF | TGTGCCAGCAGCTTAGGACTAGGTTCCGGAACTTGCACAGATACGCAGTATTTT
TRBJ2-3 | TRBV7-2 | TRBD2 | 16 | few | CASSLDGSGVRYTQYF | TGTGCCAGCAGCTTAGACGGTAGCGGGGTCCGGTATACGCAGTATTTT
TRBJ2-7 | TRBV28 | . | 14 | many | CASSSPGRSGEQYF | TGTGCCAGCAGTTCCCCCGGAAGGTCCGGCGAGCAGTACTTC
TRBJ2-7 | TRBV9 | . | 15 | many | CASSVEDIATYEQYF | TGTGCCAGCAGCGTAGAGGACATAGCGACTTACGAGCAGTACTTC
TRBJ2-1 | TRBV19 | . | 12 | . | CASSAGANEQFF | TGTGCCAGTAGTGCAGGGGCCAATGAGCAGTTCTTC
TRBJ2-3 | TRBV6-5 | . | 14 | many | CASSYFLTRDTQYF | TGTGCCAGCAGTTACTTCCTCACTCGCGATACGCAGTATTTT
TRBJ1-5 | TRBV12-3/TRBV12-4 | TRBD1 | 16 | many | CASTLTGGVTNQPQHF | TGTGCCAGCACCCTCACAGGGGGAGTTACCAATCAGCCCCAGCATTTT
TRBJ2-3 | TRBV29-1 | . | 14 | . | CSVEGGFRTDTQYF | TGCAGCGTTGAAGGAGGGTTCCGCACAGATACGCAGTATTTT
TRBJ2-7 | TRBV10-3 | . | 13 | many | CAISGPSSYEQYF | TGTGCCATCAGTGGTCCATCCTCCTACGAGCAGTACTTC
TRBJ2-6 | TRBV19 | . | 15 | . | CASHLRHSGANVLTF | TGTGCCAGCCATCTACGCCACTCTGGGGCCAACGTCCTGACTTTC
TRBJ1-4 | TRBV29-1 | . | 13 | many | CSVRTQAGEKLFF | TGCAGCGTGCGGACACAGGCAGGAGAAAAACTGTTTTTT